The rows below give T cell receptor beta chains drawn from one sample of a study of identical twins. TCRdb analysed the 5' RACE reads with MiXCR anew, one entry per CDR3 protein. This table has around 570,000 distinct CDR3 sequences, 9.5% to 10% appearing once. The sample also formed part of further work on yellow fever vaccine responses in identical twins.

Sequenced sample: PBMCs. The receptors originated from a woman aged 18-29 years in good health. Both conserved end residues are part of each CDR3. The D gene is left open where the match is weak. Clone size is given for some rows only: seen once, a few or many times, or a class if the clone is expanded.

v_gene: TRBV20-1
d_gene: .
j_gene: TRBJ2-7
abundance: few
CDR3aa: CSASKGAHGGGQYF
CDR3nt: TGCAGTGCTAGCAAGGGGGCGCACGGGGGGGGACAGTACTTC

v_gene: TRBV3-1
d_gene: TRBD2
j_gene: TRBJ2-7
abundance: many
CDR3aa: CASSQDRTSGIFSYEQYF
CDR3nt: TGTGCCAGCAGCCAAGACCGGACTAGCGGGATATTTTCCTACGAGCAGTACTTC

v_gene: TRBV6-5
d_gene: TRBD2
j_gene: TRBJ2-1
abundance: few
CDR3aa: CASSYISPSGRASNEQFF
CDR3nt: TGTGCCAGCAGTTACATCTCTCCTAGCGGGAGGGCCTCCAATGAGCAGTTCTTC

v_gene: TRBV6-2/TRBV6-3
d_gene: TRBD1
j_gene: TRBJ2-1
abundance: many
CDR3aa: CASSYTTGGEQFF
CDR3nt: TGTGCCAGCAGTTACACAACAGGGGGGGAGCAGTTCTTC

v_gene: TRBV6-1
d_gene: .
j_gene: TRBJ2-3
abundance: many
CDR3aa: CASSLRNTDTQYF
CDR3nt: TGTGCCAGCAGTCTTAGGAACACAGATACGCAGTATTTT

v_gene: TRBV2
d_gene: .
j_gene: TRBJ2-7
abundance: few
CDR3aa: CASSELPGRYEQYF
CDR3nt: TGTGCCAGCAGTGAACTTCCAGGGCGATACGAGCAGTACTTC

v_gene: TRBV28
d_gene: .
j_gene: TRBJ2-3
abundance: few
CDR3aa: CASSDLELGGEDTQYF
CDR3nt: TGTGCCAGCAGTGACCTCGAACTAGGGGGGGAAGATACGCAGTATTTT

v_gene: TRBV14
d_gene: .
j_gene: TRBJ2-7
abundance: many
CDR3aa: CASSQQGNEQYF
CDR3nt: TGTGCCAGCAGCCAGCAGGGTAACGAGCAGTACTTC

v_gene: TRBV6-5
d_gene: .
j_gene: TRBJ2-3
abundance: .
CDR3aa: CASSYRVRTDTQYF
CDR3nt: TGTGCCAGCAGTTACCGGGTGAGGACAGATACGCAGTATTTT

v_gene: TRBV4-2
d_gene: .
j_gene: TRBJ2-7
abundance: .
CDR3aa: CASSQDYRGGYEQYF
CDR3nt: TGTGCCAGCAGCCAAGATTACAGGGGAGGCTACGAGCAGTACTTC

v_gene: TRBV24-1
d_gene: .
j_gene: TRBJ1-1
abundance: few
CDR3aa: CATSESRGGGTEAFF
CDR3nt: TGTGCCACCAGTGAATCCAGGGGCGGCGGCACTGAAGCTTTCTTT

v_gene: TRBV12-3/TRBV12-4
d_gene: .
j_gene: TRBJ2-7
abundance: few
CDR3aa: CASSLRVGHEQYF
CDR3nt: TGTGCCAGCAGTTTAAGGGTCGGGCACGAGCAGTACTTC

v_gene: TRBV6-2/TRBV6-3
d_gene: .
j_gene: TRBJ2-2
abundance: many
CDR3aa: CASSYTHTGELFF
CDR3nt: TGTGCCAGCAGTTACACTCACACCGGGGAGCTGTTTTTT

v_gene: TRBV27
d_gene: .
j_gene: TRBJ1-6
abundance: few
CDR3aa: CASSLGGAGYSPLHF
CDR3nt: TGTGCCAGCAGTTTGGGGGGCGCAGGGTATTCACCCCTCCACTTT

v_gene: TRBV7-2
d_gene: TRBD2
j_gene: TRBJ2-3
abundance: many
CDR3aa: CASSLVASGRGPDTQYF
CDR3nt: TGTGCCAGCAGCTTAGTTGCTAGCGGGAGGGGACCAGATACGCAGTATTTT

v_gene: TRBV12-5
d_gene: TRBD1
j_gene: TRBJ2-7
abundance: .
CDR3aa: CASGQTGAYEQYF
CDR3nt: TGTGCTAGTGGGCAGACAGGGGCTTACGAGCAGTACTTC

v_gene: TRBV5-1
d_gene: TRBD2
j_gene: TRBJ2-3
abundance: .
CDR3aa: CASSPGLAGAQRADTQYF
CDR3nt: TGCGCCAGCAGCCCTGGACTAGCGGGGGCCCAAAGGGCAGATACGCAGTATTTT

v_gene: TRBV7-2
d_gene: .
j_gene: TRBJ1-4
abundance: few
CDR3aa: CASSLGGEGYEKLFF
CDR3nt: TGTGCCAGCAGCTTAGGCGGGGAAGGGTATGAAAAACTGTTTTTT

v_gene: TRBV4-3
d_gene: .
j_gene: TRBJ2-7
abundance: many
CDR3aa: CASSQDSGPSYEQYF
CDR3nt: TGCGCCAGCAGCCAAGATTCAGGTCCCTCCTACGAGCAGTACTTC

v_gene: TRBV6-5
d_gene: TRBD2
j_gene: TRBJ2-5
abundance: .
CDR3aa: CASSYSSPGTSKETQYF
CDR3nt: TGTGCCAGCAGTTACTCGAGCCCCGGGACTAGTAAAGAGACCCAGTACTTC

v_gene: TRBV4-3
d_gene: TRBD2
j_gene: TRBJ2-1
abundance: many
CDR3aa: CASSQDLLAGGFNEQFF
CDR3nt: TGCGCCAGCAGCCAAGATCTTCTAGCGGGAGGGTTCAATGAGCAGTTCTTC

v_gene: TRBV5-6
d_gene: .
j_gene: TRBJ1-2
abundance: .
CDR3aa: CASSLFRVGGYTF
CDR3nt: TGTGCCAGCAGCTTGTTCCGGGTTGGTGGCTACACCTTC

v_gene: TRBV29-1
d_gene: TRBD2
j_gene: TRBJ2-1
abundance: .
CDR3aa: CSVDGFLAGGTYNEQFF
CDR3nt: TGCAGCGTTGACGGGTTTTTAGCGGGGGGTACCTACAATGAGCAGTTCTTC

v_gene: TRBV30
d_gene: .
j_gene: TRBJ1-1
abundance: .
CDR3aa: CAWSPRVGVGTEAFF
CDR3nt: TGTGCCTGGAGTCCCCGAGTGGGGGTGGGCACTGAAGCTTTCTTT

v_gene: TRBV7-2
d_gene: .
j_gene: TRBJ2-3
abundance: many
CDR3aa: CASREGLDTQYF
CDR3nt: TGTGCCAGCAGGGAGGGGTTAGATACGCAGTATTTT

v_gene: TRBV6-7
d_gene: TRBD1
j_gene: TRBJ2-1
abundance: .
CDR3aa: CASTSIPDRYNEQFF
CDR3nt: TGTGCCAGCACCTCGATCCCGGACAGGTACAATGAGCAGTTCTTC

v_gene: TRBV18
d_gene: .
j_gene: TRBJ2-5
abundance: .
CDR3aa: CASSPLLAEYQETQYF
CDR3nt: TGTGCCAGCTCACCTTTACTAGCAGAGTACCAAGAGACCCAGTACTTC

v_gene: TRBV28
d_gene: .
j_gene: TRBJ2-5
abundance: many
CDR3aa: CAIQARRETQYF
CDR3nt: TGTGCCATACAGGCCAGGAGGGAGACCCAGTACTTC

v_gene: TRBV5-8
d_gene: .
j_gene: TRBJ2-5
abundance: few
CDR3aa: CASSLSSSETQYF
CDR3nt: TGTGCCAGCAGCTTGTCTAGCTCTGAGACCCAGTACTTC

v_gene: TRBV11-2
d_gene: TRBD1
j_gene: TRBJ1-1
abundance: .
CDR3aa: CASSSGQGAPEAFF
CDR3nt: TGTGCCAGCAGCTCGGGACAGGGGGCTCCTGAAGCTTTCTTT

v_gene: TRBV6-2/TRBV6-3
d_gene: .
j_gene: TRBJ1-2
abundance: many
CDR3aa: CASSYSLRTRGGYTF
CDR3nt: TGTGCCAGCAGTTACTCCCTACGGACAAGGGGTGGCTACACCTTC

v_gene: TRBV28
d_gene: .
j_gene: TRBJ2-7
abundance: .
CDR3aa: CASRPGTKPSYEQYF
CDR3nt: TGTGCCAGCAGGCCCGGGACAAAACCCTCCTACGAGCAGTACTTC

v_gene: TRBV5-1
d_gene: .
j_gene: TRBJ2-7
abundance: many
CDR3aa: CASRYSGLSYEQYF
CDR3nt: TGCGCCAGCAGATATAGCGGTCTCTCCTACGAGCAGTACTTC

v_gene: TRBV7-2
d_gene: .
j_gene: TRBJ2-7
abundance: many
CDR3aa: CASTMDGAEQYF
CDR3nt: TGTGCCAGCACTATGGATGGGGCCGAGCAGTACTTC

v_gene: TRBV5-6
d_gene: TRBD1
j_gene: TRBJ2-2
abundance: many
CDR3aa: CASSYDRGPGELFF
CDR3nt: TGTGCCAGCAGCTACGACAGGGGGCCCGGGGAGCTGTTTTTT